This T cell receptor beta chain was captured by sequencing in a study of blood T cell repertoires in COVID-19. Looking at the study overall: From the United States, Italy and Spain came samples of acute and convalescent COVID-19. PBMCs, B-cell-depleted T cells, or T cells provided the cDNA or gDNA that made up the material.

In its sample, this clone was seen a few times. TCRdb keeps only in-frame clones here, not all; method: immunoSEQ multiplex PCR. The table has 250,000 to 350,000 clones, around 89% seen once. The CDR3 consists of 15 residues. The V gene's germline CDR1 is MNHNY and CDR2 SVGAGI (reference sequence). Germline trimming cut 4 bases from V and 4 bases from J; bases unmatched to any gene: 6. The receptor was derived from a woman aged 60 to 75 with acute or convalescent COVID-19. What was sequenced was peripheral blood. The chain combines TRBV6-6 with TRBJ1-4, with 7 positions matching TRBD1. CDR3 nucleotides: TGTGCCAGCAGTTGGGGGACAGCTTTTAATGAAAAACTGTTTTTT. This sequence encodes CASSWGTAFNEKLFF.